The clone carrying this T cell receptor beta chain turned up a few times. At the DNA level, this CDR3 is encoded by other sequences in the same sample as well. The data are from a study of blood T cell repertoires in COVID-19. About the study: Spain, Italy and the United States supplied samples that represented acute and convalescent COVID-19. Sources were T cells, B-cell-depleted T cells, or PBMCs; the material itself was cDNA or gDNA.

The V gene lost 0 bases and the J gene lost 0 bases, with 7 bases spanning the gap. Germline CDR1 is SGHRS and CDR2 is YFSETQ. The CDR3 sequence is 14 residues long. Source study methods: The assay estimated nucleated cells by amplifying reference gene primers. Sequenced by immunoSEQ multiplex PCR; TCRdb stores in-frame clones only, minus some. D and trimming were read from the DNA, whereas the V and J calls and clone size are those reported in that table. The repertoire consists of some 130,000 clones, with 80% to 85% occurring once and the leading ten covering about 1.5%. The V gene is TRBV5-1, the J gene TRBJ2-7, with D possibly TRBD1 on 5 matching bases. Sequenced material: peripheral blood. This sequence was found in a man aged 55-75 years with acute or convalescent COVID-19. The CDR3 DNA reads as TGCGCCAGCAGCTTGGGCCAGGGCTCCTACGAGCAGTACTTC. Protein sequence: CASSLGQGSYEQYF.